What follows describes a single T cell receptor (beta chain). The antigen is undetermined. CDR1 is KGHSH, CDR2 LQKENI, per germline. V lost 3 bases, J lost 9 bases, and 6 bases stayed unmatched. The CDR3 sequence is 15 residues long. The entry originates in a study of response to subunit inactivated influenza vaccine. MiXCR, applied by TCRdb to the RT-PCR reads, yields one record per CDR3 protein. Of about 180,000 distinct CDR3 sequences detected, around a tenth appear once; the ten largest clones hold approximately 10%. Study results and caveats: Researchers suggested that each seasonal influenza vaccination recruits few new T cells.

The V gene is TRBV18, the J gene TRBJ1-6, with 9 bases identical to TRBD1. The source material was non-naive T cells sorted from PBMCs, sampled on the day of vaccination. The TCR was taken from a man aged 50-60 years who received an inactivated influenza vaccine. CDR3 in DNA: TGTGCCAGCTCACCGGGACAGGGCTTTGGTTCACCCCTCCACTTT. It is translated as CASSPGQGFGSPLHF.